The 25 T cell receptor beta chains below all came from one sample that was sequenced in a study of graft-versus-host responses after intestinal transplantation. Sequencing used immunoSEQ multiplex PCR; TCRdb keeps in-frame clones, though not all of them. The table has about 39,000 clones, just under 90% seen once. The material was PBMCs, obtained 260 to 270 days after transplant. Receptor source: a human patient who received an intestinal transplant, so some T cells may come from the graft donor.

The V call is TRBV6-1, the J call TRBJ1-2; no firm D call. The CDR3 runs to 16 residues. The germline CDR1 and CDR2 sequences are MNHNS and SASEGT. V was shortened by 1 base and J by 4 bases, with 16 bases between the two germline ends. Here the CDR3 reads CASSEGQGFVGYGYTF. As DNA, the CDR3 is TGTGCCAGCAGTGAAGGGCAAGGTTTCGTCGGCTATGGCTACACCTTC.

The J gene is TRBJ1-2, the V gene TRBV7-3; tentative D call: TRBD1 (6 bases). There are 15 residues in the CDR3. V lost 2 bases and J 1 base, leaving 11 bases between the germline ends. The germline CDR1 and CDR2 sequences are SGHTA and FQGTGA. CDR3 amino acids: CASSLGTGLNYGYTF. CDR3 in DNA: TGTGCCAGCAGCTTAGGTACAGGGCTTAACTATGGCTACACCTTC.

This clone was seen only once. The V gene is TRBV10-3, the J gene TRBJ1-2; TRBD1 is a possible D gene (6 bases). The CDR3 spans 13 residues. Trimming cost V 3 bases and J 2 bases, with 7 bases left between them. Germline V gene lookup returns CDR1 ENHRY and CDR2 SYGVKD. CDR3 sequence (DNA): TGTGCCATCAGTGACGACAGGAACTATGGCTACACCTTC. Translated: CAISDDRNYGYTF.

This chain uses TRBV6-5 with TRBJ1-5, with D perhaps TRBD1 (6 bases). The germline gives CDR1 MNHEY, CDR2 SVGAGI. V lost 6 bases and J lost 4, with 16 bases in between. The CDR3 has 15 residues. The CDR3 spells CASSYRQEGNQPQHF. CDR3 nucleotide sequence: TGTGCCAGCAGCTATCGACAGGAAGGGAATCAGCCCCAGCATTTT.

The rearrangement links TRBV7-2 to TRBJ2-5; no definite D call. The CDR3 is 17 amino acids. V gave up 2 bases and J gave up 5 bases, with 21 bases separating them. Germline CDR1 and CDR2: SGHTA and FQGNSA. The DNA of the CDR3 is TGTGCCAGCAGCTTATATGGGGTGGTAGACTTTGGGGAGACCCAGTACTTC. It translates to CASSLYGVVDFGETQYF.

CDR3 sequence (DNA): TGCGCCAGCAGCTTGGTGCTAGCGGGGAGCACAGATACGCAGTATTTT. Its translation: CASSLVLAGSTDTQYF. The chain links TRBV5-1 to TRBJ2-3, with 9 bases aligning to TRBD2. This CDR3 has 16 residues. V shed 0 bases, J shed 0 bases, and the junction held 2 bases outside the gene matches. Germline V gives CDR1 SGHRS, CDR2 YFSETQ.

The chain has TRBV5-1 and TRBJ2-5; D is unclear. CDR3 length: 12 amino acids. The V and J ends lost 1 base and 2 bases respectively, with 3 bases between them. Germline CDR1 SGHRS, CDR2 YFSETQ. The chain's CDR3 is CASSLRQETQYF. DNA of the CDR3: TGCGCCAGCAGCTTGCGACAAGAGACCCAGTACTTC. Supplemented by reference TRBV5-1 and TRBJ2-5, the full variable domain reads KAGVTQTPRYLIKTRGQQVTLSCSPISGHRSVSWYQQTPGQGLQFLFEYFSETQRNKGNFPGRFSGRQFSNSRSEMNVSTLELGDSALYLCASSLRQETQYFGPGTRLLVL.

The CDR3 loop is CASRVAYSNTEAFF. The DNA of the CDR3 is TGTGCCAGCAGAGTCGCCTACAGTAACACTGAAGCTTTCTTT. The genes are TRBV6-1 and TRBJ1-1; D is uncertain. The CDR3 has 14 amino acids. Trimming shortened V by 6 bases and J by 2 bases, and 13 bases separated the two germline ends. Germline CDR1 MNHNS, CDR2 SASEGT.

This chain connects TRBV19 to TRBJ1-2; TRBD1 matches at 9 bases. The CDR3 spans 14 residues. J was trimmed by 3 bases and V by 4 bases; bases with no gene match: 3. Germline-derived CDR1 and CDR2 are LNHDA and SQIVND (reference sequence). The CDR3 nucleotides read TGTGCCAGTAGTAACAGGGGGCGAGACTATGGCTACACCTTC. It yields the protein CASSNRGRDYGYTF. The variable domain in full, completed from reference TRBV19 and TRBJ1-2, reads DGGITQSPKYLFRKEGQNVTLSCEQNLNHDAMYWYRQDPGQGLRLIYYSQIVNDFQKGDIAEGYSVSREKKESFPLTVTSAQKNPTAFYLCASSNRGRDYGYTFGSGTRLTVV.

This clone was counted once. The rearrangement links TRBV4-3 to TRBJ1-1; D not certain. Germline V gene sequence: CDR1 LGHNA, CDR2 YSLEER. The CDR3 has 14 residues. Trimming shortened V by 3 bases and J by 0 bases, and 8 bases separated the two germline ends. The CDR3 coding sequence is TGCGCCAGCAGCCACGCCCCTATGAACACTGAAGCTTTCTTT. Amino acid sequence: CASSHAPMNTEAFF.

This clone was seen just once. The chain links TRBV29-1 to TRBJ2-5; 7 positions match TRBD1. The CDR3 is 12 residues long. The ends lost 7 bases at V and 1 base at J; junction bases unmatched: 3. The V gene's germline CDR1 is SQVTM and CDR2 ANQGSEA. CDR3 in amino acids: CSGGQIQETQYF. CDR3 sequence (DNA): TGCAGCGGGGGACAGATCCAAGAGACCCAGTACTTC.

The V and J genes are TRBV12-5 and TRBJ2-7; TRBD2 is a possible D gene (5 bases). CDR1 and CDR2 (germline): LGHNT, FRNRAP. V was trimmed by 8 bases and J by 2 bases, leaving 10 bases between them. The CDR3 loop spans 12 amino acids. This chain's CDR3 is CASSGRPYEQYF. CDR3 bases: TGTGCTAGTTCGGGAAGGCCCTACGAGCAGTACTTC.

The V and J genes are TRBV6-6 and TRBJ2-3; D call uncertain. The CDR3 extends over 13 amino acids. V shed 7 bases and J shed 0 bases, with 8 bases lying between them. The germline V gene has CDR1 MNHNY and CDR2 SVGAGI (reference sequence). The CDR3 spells CASTSRSTDTQYF. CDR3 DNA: TGTGCCAGCACGAGCCGTAGCACAGATACGCAGTATTTT.

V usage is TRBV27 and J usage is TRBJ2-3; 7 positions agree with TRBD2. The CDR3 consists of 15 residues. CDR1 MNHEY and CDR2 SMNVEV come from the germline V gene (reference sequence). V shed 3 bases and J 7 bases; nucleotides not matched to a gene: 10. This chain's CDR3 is CASSFGSGLENTQYF. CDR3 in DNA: TGTGCCAGCAGTTTTGGTAGCGGGCTCGAAAATACGCAGTATTTT.

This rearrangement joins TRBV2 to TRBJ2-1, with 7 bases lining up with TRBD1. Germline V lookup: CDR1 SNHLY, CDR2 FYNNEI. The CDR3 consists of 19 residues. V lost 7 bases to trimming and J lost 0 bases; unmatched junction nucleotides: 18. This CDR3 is CASNDFRDSLDSSYNEQFF. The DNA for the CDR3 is TGTGCCAGCAACGATTTCCGGGACAGCCTCGATTCCTCCTACAATGAGCAGTTCTTC.

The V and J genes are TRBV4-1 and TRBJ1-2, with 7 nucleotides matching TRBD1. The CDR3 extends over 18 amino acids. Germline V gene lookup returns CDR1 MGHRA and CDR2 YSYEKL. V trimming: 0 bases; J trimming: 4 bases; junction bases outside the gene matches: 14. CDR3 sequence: CASSQDTGTEVIVYGYTF. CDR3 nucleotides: TGCGCCAGCAGCCAAGATACCGGGACAGAGGTTATAGTCTATGGCTACACCTTC.

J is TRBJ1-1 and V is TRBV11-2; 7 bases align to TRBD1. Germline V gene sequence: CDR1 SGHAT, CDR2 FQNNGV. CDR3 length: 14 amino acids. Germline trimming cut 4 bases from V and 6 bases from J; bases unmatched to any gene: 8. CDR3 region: CASSSRQGIPEAFF. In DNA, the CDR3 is TGTGCCAGCAGCTCTCGACAGGGTATACCTGAAGCTTTCTTT.

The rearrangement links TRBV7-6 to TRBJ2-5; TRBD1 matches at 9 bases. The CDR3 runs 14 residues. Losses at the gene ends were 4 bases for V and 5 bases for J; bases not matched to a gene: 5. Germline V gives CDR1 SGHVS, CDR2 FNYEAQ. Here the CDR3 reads CASSYWTGEETQYF. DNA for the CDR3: TGTGCCAGCAGCTATTGGACAGGGGAGGAGACCCAGTACTTC.

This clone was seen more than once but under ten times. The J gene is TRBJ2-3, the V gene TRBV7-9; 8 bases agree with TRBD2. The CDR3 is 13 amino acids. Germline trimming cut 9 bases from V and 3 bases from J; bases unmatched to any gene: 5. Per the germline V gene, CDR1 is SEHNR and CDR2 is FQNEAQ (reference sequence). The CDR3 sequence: CASTGGNTDTQYF. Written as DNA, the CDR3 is TGTGCCAGTACGGGGGGGAATACAGATACGCAGTATTTT.

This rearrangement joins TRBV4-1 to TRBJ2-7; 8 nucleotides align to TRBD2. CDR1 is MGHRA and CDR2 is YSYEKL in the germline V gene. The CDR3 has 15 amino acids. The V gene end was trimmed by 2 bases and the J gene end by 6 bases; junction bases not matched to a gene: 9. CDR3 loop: CASSQSTGTSGEQYF. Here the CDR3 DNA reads TGCGCCAGCAGCCAATCCACCGGGACTAGTGGCGAGCAGTACTTC.

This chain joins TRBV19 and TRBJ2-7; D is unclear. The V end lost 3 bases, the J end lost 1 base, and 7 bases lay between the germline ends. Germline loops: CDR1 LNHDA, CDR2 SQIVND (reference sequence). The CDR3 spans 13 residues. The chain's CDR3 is CASSITGSYEQYF. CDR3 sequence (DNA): TGTGCCAGTAGTATTACTGGTTCCTACGAGCAGTACTTC.

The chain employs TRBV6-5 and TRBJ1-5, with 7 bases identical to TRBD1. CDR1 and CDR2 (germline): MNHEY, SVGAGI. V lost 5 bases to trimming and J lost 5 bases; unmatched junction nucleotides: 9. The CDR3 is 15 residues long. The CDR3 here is CASSTHSRGDQPQHF. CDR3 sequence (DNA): TGTGCCAGCAGTACCCACTCCAGGGGGGATCAGCCCCAGCATTTT.

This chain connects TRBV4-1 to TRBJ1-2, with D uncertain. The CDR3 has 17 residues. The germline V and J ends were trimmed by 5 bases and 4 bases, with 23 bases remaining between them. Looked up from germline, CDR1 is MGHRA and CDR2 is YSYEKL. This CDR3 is CASSTIAQNRKTYGYTF. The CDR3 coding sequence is TGCGCCAGCAGCACCATTGCCCAGAACCGAAAGACCTATGGCTACACCTTC.

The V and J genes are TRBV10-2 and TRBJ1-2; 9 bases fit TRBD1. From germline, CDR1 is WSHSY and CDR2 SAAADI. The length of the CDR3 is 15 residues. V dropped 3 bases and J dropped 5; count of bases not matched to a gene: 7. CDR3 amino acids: CASSDLAGTGYGYTF. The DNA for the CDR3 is TGCGCCAGCAGTGACCTGGCCGGGACAGGGTATGGCTACACCTTC.

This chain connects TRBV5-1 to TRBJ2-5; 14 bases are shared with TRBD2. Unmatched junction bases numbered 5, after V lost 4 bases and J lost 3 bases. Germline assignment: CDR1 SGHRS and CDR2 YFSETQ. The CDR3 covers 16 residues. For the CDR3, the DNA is TGCGCCAGCAGCCCGACTAGCGGGGGGGCAAAAGAGACCCAGTACTTC. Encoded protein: CASSPTSGGAKETQYF.